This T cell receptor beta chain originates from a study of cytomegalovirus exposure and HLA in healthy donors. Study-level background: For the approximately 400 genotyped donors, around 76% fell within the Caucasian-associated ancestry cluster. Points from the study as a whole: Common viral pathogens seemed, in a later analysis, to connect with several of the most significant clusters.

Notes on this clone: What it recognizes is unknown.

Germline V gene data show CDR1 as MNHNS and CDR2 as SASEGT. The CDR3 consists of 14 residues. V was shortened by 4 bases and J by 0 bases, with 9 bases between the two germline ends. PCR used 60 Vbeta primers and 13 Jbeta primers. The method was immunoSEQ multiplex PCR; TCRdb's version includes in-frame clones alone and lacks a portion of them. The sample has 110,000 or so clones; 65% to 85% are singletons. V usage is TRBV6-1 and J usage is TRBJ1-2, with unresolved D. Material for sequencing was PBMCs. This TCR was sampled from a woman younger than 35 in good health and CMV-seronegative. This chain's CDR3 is CASSVERTNYGYTF. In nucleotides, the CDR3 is TGTGCCAGCAGTGTGGAGAGAACTAACTATGGCTACACCTTC.